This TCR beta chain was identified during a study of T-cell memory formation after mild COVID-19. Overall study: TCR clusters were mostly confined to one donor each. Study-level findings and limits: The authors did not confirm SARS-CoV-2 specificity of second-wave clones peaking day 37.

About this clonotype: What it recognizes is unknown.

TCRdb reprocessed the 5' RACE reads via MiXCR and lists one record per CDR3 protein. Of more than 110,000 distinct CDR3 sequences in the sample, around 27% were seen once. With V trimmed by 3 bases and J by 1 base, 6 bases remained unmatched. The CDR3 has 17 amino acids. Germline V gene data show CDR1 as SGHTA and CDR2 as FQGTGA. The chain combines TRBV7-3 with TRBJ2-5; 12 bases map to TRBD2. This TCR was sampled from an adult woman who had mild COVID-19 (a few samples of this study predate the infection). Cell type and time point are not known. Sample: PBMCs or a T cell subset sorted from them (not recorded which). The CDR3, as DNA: TGTGCCAGCAGCTTCGGACTAGCGGGACCCCTCCAAGAGACCCAGTACTTC. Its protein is CASSFGLAGPLQETQYF.